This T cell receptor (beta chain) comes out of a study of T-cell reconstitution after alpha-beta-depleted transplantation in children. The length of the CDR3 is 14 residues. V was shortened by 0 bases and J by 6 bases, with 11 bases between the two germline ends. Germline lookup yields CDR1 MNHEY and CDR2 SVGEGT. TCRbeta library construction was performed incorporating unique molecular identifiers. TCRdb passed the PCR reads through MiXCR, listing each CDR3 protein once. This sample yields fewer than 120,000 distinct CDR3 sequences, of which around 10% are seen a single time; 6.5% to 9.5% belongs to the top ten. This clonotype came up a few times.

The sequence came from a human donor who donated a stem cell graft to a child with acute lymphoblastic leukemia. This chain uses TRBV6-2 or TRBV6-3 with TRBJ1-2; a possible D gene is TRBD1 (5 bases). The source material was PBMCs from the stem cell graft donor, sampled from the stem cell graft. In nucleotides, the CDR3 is TGTGCCAGCAGTTACTCGGGGACTCCGAATGGCTACACCTTC. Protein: CASSYSGTPNGYTF.